This T cell receptor beta chain emerged from a study of blood T cell repertoires in COVID-19. Turning to the study itself: Sites in the United States, Italy and Spain provided acute and convalescent COVID-19 samples. T cells, B-cell-depleted T cells, or PBMCs supplied cDNA or gDNA.

Methods used by the authors: Reference gene primer amplification yielded estimated nucleated cell counts. Sequenced by immunoSEQ multiplex PCR; TCRdb stores in-frame clones only, minus some. D and trimming were read from the DNA, whereas the V and J calls and clone size are those reported in that table. The profile shows approximately 300,000 clones, around nine tenths of them singletons. Patients from Seattle were sampled longitudinally, starting during active infection. The CDR3 length is 15 residues. Between the trimmed V and J ends, which lost 5 bases and 4 bases, there was a span of 17 bases. Germline V lookup: CDR1 SGHVS, CDR2 FNYEAQ. The sample holds one count of this clone.

Material: peripheral blood. The receptor was isolated from a woman in her 30s with COVID-19, enrolled during active disease. The V call is TRBV7-6, the J call TRBJ1-2; D not resolved. DNA for the CDR3: TGTGCCAGCAGCCGAGAGGTAAAGATCCTCTATGGCTACACCTTC. Translating it yields CASSREVKILYGYTF.